A selection of T cell receptor beta chains follows, all from one sample in a study of T cells in Graves' hyperthyroidism and ophthalmopathy. TCRdb re-analysed the multiplex PCR reads in MiXCR, keeping a single row per CDR3 protein. The sample holds hundreds of thousands of distinct CDR3 sequences, around an eighth seen once. Input material: blood. All receptors come from a man aged 50-60 years with Graves' ophthalmopathy. Both conserved end residues are part of each CDR3. The D gene is left open where the match is weak. A clone size is listed for some rows: how often the clone was seen (once, few, many), or a class if it is expanded.

abundance,v_gene,len,d_gene,j_gene,CDR3nt,CDR3aa
-,TRBV5-4,14,-,TRBJ2-3,TGTGCCAGCACCCCCCGGGCGGACACAGATACGCAGTATTTT,CASTPRADTDTQYF
many,TRBV5-1,16,TRBD2,TRBJ2-7,TGCGCCAGCAGCTCGGGACTAGCGAGGAGCTCCTACGAGCAGTACTTC,CASSSGLARSSYEQYF
-,TRBV29-1,13,-,TRBJ2-1,TGCAGCTGTCTTGGGGCGGCCTACAATGAGCAGTTCTTC,CSCLGAAYNEQFF
many,TRBV7-2,15,-,TRBJ2-3,TGTGCCAGCAGCCGACTCCTTTCTAGCACAGATACGCAGTATTTT,CASSRLLSSTDTQYF
few,TRBV12-3/TRBV12-4,16,TRBD2,TRBJ2-2,TGTGCCAGCAGTCCCCAAGCTAGCGGCTACACCGGGGAGCTGTTTTTT,CASSPQASGYTGELFF
many,TRBV3-1,13,-,TRBJ2-7,TGTGCCAGCAGCCGACGGACAGATGGCGAGCAGTACTTC,CASSRRTDGEQYF
-,TRBV25-1,14,-,TRBJ2-7,TGTGCCAGCAGTGAATTGGCCAGCACGGGCGAGCAGTACTTC,CASSELASTGEQYF
many,TRBV5-1,17,TRBD1,TRBJ2-2,TGCGCCAGCAGCTTGGCTCCGGACAGGGGGAACACCGGGGAGCTGTTTTTT,CASSLAPDRGNTGELFF
many,TRBV19,15,-,TRBJ2-3,TGTGCCAGTAGTGCCCTGGGGAGCCCGTCAGATACGCAGTATTTT,CASSALGSPSDTQYF
many,TRBV7-8,17,-,TRBJ2-7,TGTGCCAGCAGCTTAGTCGCTGTCGGGGGGCCCACCTACGAGCAGTACTTC,CASSLVAVGGPTYEQYF
-,TRBV12-3/TRBV12-4,13,-,TRBJ2-7,TGTGCCAACCGAGGCGGGGACTCCTACGAGCAGTACTTC,CANRGGDSYEQYF
-,TRBV18,15,-,TRBJ1-2,TGTGCCAGCTCACCTCCCTCTCGACAGAGCTATGGCTACACCTTC,CASSPPSRQSYGYTF
many,TRBV5-1,15,-,TRBJ2-1,TGCGCCAGCAGCTTGGTACAGGACTCCTACAATGAGCAGTTCTTC,CASSLVQDSYNEQFF
few,TRBV29-1,16,TRBD1,TRBJ2-5,TGCAGCGTTGAGGGGACAGGGGACACCTACCAAGAGACCCAGTACTTC,CSVEGTGDTYQETQYF
few,TRBV4-1,15,-,TRBJ2-7,TGCGCCAGCAGCCAAGACAGGGATTTATCCTACGAGCAGTACTTC,CASSQDRDLSYEQYF
-,TRBV29-1,15,-,TRBJ2-2,TGCAGCGTTGCGGAGGCGGTACCGAACACCGGGGAGCTGTTTTTT,CSVAEAVPNTGELFF
few,TRBV29-1,15,-,TRBJ2-3,TGCAGCGTTGAAAAAGAGGGGAGCACCACAGATACGCAGTATTTT,CSVEKEGSTTDTQYF
many,TRBV14,19,TRBD2,TRBJ2-1,TGTGCCAGCAGCCAACGCGGGACTAGCGGGAGGGCCACCTACAATGAGCAGTTCTTC,CASSQRGTSGRATYNEQFF
-,TRBV14,12,-,TRBJ2-5,TGTGCCAGCAGCCACAAGCGAGAGACCCAGTACTTC,CASSHKRETQYF
-,TRBV27,14,TRBD1,TRBJ1-2,TGTGCCAGCAGTTTAACAGGGGGCTTAGGAGGCTACACCTTC,CASSLTGGLGGYTF
many,TRBV9,16,-,TRBJ2-1,TGTGCCAGCAGCGTAGTGGGTAGCGCGTATAACAATGAGCAGTTCTTC,CASSVVGSAYNNEQFF
many,TRBV12-3/TRBV12-4,10,-,TRBJ1-1,TGTGCCAGCAGCTTCTCATCGGCTTTCTTT,CASSFSSAFF
-,TRBV19,13,-,TRBJ2-3,TGTGCCACCCCGGGACACAGCACAGATACGCAGTATTTT,CATPGHSTDTQYF
-,TRBV5-4,15,TRBD1,TRBJ2-5,TGTGCCAGCAGCACTCAACGACAGGGTAGGGAGACCCAGTACTTC,CASSTQRQGRETQYF
-,TRBV11-3,17,TRBD2,TRBJ2-1,TGTGCCAGCAGCCTAGGAGTAGTACTAGCGGGAGGAGGTGAGCAGTTCTTC,CASSLGVVLAGGGEQFF
few,TRBV6-1,13,-,TRBJ2-1,TGTGCCAGCAGTGGAGAATGGAACAATGAGCAGTTCTTC,CASSGEWNNEQFF
-,TRBV7-8,17,-,TRBJ2-7,TGTGCCAGCAGCAGGGGGGTGGCCGGGACAAGCTCCTACGAGCAGTACTTC,CASSRGVAGTSSYEQYF
-,TRBV6-2/TRBV6-3,18,TRBD2,TRBJ2-1,TGTGCCAGCTTATTAAGAAAGACCGGGACTAGCCTTAGGAATGAGCAGTTCTTC,CASLLRKTGTSLRNEQFF